The TCR beta chain described here comes from a study of human T cells and chemical hapten exposure. On the study more broadly: Per-sample TCR yield variation was attributed mainly to small pooled library volume differences. Overall study results and limits: Sensitization with DPC brought no change to TCRs above 1 in 1000 in frequency.

The library put unique molecular identifiers onto individual cDNA molecules. Authors' analysis steps: Samples ranged from roughly 23,224 to 690,600 TCRs, with a median of roughly 96,000. One entry per CDR3 protein, called by TCRdb with MiXCR from the 5' RACE reads. The V and J calls come from TCRdb's annotation, not from the publication. The sample records tens of thousands of distinct CDR3 sequences, approximately 7.7% being singletons. The CDR3 is made up of 13 amino acids. Germline V gene lookup returns CDR1 SNHLY and CDR2 FYNNEI. The V end was cut by 8 bases, the J end by 1 base, with 11 bases between. The authors extracted total RNA from unfractionated whole blood. This clonotype was detected only a few times. What it binds is not known.

The chain has TRBV2 and TRBJ1-2; D might be TRBD1 (5 bases). The clonotype originates from a male donor in good health. CDR3 protein: CASSVGGNYGYTF. The CDR3 bases are TGTGCCAGCTCCGTCGGGGGTAACTATGGCTACACCTTC.